This TCR beta chain was captured in a study of T cells in women clearing cervical HPV infection. Turning to the study itself: No precancer developed; the control's incident HPV16 infection cleared within 12 months. Blood came at first lesion visit for cases, post-clearance for controls.

The data were produced by immunoSEQ multiplex PCR, yet TCRdb's version contains in-frame clones alone and is incomplete. Recorded for this sample: tens of thousands of clones. This CDR3 is 14 amino acids long. Germline V gene lookup returns CDR1 PRHDT and CDR2 FYEKMQ (reference sequence). Trimming stripped 4 bases from V and 7 bases from J, with 16 bases between. Whole-study results and caveats: Cases carried less TRBV6-7 than controls: approximately 0.1% versus 0.16%.

As for this clone: The antigen remains unidentified. The DNA ends 3 residues before the CDR3 does, and the rest of the CDR3 is filled in from the germline J gene.

The sequenced sample consisted of blood buffy coat. The J gene is TRBJ1-1, the V gene TRBV13; possibly TRBD1 for D (5 bases). This receptor was taken from a woman aged 18 to 75 with a cervical HPV16 infection that either progressed to CIN3+ or cleared (not recorded which). The CDR3 DNA, read in part, is TGTGCCAGCAGCTCGGGTTACATCACAGGTGAA. It yields the protein CASSSGYITGE. The full-length CDR3 reads as CASSSGYITGEAFF. The full variable domain, with the rest looked up from reference TRBV13 and TRBJ1-1, is AAGVIQSPRHLIKEKRETATLKCYPIPRHDTVYWYQQGPGQDPQFLISFYEKMQSDKGSIPDRFSAQQFSDYHSELNMSSLELGDSALYFCASSSGYITGEAFFGQGTRLTVV.